This T cell receptor (beta chain) was recorded in a study of blood T cell repertoires in COVID-19. Overall study context: In each case, the material was cDNA or gDNA derived from T cells, B-cell-depleted T cells, or PBMCs.

Authors' data handling: Researchers report that nucleated cell counts were estimated from reference gene primer amplification. The assay was immunoSEQ multiplex PCR, and TCRdb's table has in-frame clones only and misses some. That table gives V, J and clone size, and the DNA gave D and trimming. There are about 210,000 clones in the sample; about nine tenths occur only once, and less than 0.75% lies in the top ten. Germline CDR1 is GTSNPN and CDR2 is SVGIG (reference sequence). The CDR3 consists of 17 residues. The trim removed 5 bases at V and 4 bases at J, leaving 12 bases unmatched. J is TRBJ2-2 and V is TRBV30; the match to TRBD2 covers 11 bases. This sequence originates from a man aged 40-50 years with acute or convalescent COVID-19. The sequenced material came from peripheral blood. CDR3: CAWQSPGLAVRTGELFF. The CDR3, as DNA: TGTGCCTGGCAGTCCCCGGGACTAGCGGTTCGCACCGGGGAGCTGTTTTTT.